These 24 T cell receptor beta chains originate from one sample sequenced in a study of blood T cell repertoires in COVID-19 (TCRdb year 2020). Library preparation used the immunoSEQ multiplex PCR assay. Held by TCRdb, this immuneACCESS table contains in-frame sequences only and omits some clones. Under half of the omission traces to an unresolved V gene where checked; the cause of the rest is unknown. The table for this sample lists 150,000 or so clones; under 90% of them were counted only once. Of the sample, about 3.4% falls within the top ten clones. Material for sequencing was PBMCs or T cells enriched from blood (not recorded which). These receptors were collected from a woman between 55 and 75 years old who had recovered from COVID-19.

V and J are TRBV18 and TRBJ2-1; D perhaps matches TRBD1 (5 bases). The length of the CDR3 is 15 residues. V lost 2 bases to trimming and J lost 2 bases, with 10 bases between them. The germline CDR1 and CDR2 sequences are KGHSH and LQKENI. Here the CDR3 DNA reads TGTGCCAGCTCACCAAGGACACAAACCTACAATGAGCAGTTCTTC. As protein: CASSPRTQTYNEQFF.

This clone has only a few counts. J is TRBJ1-1 and V is TRBV10-3, with 8 bases identical to TRBD1. The junction had 8 bases not matched to a gene; V was cut back by 6 bases and J by 5 bases. The germline V gene encodes CDR1 ENHRY and CDR2 SYGVKD. CDR3 length: 14 amino acids. CDR3 in amino acids: CAIRGTGSWTEAFF. CDR3 DNA sequence: TGTGCCATCAGGGGGACAGGTAGTTGGACTGAAGCTTTCTTT.

This chain connects TRBV27 to TRBJ1-1; a weak D match, TRBD1 (5 bases). V was trimmed by 4 bases and J by 8 bases, leaving 8 bases between them. The CDR3 contains 11 residues. The V gene's germline CDR1 is MNHEY and CDR2 SMNVEV (reference sequence). As DNA, the CDR3 is TGTGCCAGCAGTTGGAGGGGAGAAGCTTTCTTT. It codes for CASSWRGEAFF.

J is TRBJ1-5 and V is TRBV6-5; TRBD1 matches 9 bases. Germline loops: CDR1 MNHEY, CDR2 SVGAGI. Unmatched junction bases numbered 9, after V lost 2 bases and J lost 7 bases. The CDR3 is made up of 16 amino acids. The CDR3 coding sequence is TGTGCCAGCAGTTACCGACAGGGGGGAGAAGAACAGCCCCAGCATTTT. Encoded protein: CASSYRQGGEEQPQHF.

J is TRBJ2-5 and V is TRBV2; maybe TRBD2 (6 bases). This CDR3 has 13 amino acids. With 4 bases removed from V and 1 base from J, the gap between germline ends came to 7 bases. In germline, CDR1 is SNHLY, CDR2 FYNNEI. As DNA, the CDR3 is TGTGCCAGCAGTGGGGGGGTCCAAGAGACCCAGTACTTC. This codes for CASSGGVQETQYF.

The chain carries TRBV19 and TRBJ1-2; 10 bases map to TRBD1. The CDR3 covers 16 residues. Germline-derived CDR1 and CDR2 are LNHDA and SQIVND (reference sequence). Trimming cost V 6 bases and J 0 bases; bases outside gene matches: 7. CDR3 sequence (DNA): TGTGCCAGTAGAAAATTCGACAGGGGGCCTAACTATGGCTACACCTTC. Translated: CASRKFDRGPNYGYTF.

The chain recombines TRBV27 with TRBJ2-1; TRBD1 might be the D (6 bases). CDR1 is MNHEY, CDR2 SMNVEV, per germline (reference sequence). This CDR3 comprises 14 residues. With 5 bases removed from V and 4 bases from J, the gap between germline ends came to 12 bases. CDR3 sequence: CASSPWTEYNEQFF. The CDR3, as DNA: TGTGCCAGCAGTCCATGGACAGAGTACAATGAGCAGTTCTTC.

The rearrangement uses TRBV10-3 and TRBJ2-1; 7 bases align to TRBD1. V lost 2 bases, J lost 9 bases, and 10 bases stayed unmatched. The CDR3 length is 15 residues. CDR1 and CDR2 from the germline V gene are ENHRY and SYGVKD. CDR3 sequence (DNA): TGTGCCATCAGTGAGATAACAGGGGAAAGGAGTGAGCAGTTCTTC. It yields the protein CAISEITGERSEQFF.

This sequence joins TRBV9 and TRBJ2-1, with 12 nucleotides matching TRBD2. V shed 4 bases, J shed 8 bases, and the junction held 10 bases outside the gene matches. CDR1 is SGDLS, CDR2 YYNGEE, per germline. The CDR3 is 16 residues long. The CDR3 DNA reads TGTGCCAGCAGCCCCCCGGCTAGCGGGGGGGCAGATGAGCAGTTCTTC. Translation gives CASSPPASGGADEQFF.

This chain connects TRBV5-1 to TRBJ1-1; D might be TRBD1 (5 bases). Per the germline V gene, CDR1 is SGHRS and CDR2 is YFSETQ. CDR3 length: 15 residues. The germline V and J ends were trimmed by 1 base and 4 bases, with 14 bases remaining between them. This CDR3 reads CASSLYGGIVTEAFF. The CDR3 DNA sequence: TGCGCCAGCAGCTTGTACGGGGGAATAGTCACTGAAGCTTTCTTT.

The chain is built from TRBV12-5 and TRBJ1-1; 9 bases agree with TRBD1. This CDR3 has 14 residues. V was pared by 5 bases and J by 2 bases, with 3 bases of the junction left unmatched. The germline V gene encodes CDR1 LGHNT and CDR2 FRNRAP. The CDR3 loop reads CASGQGQGNTEAFF. CDR3 nucleotide sequence: TGTGCTAGTGGTCAGGGACAGGGTAACACTGAAGCTTTCTTT.

The chain combines TRBV7-2 with TRBJ1-6, with 8 bases aligning to TRBD1. The CDR3 contains 16 residues. V trimming: 5 bases; J trimming: 8 bases; junction bases outside the gene matches: 11. In germline, CDR1 is SGHTA, CDR2 FQGNSA. This chain's CDR3 is CASSTGQGGGDSPLHF. CDR3 bases: TGTGCCAGCAGCACAGGACAGGGTGGAGGTGATTCACCCCTCCACTTT.

The chain combines TRBV29-1 with TRBJ1-1, with 7 nucleotides matching TRBD1. J gave up 4 bases and V 3 bases, and 14 bases lay outside the gene matches. The CDR3 has 16 residues. CDR1 is SQVTM and CDR2 is ANQGSEA in the germline V gene. The CDR3 loop is CSVDPIVAGGVTEAFF. DNA of the CDR3: TGCAGCGTTGACCCTATAGTCGCAGGGGGTGTCACTGAAGCTTTCTTT.

Here the CDR3 reads CSASGQQQFF. The CDR3 nucleotides read TGCAGTGCTTCGGGACAGCAGCAGTTCTTC. V usage is TRBV20-1 and J usage is TRBJ2-1, with 7 bases matching TRBD1. CDR1 DFQATT and CDR2 SNEGSKA come from the germline V gene (reference sequence). V trimming: 5 bases; J trimming: 11 bases; junction bases outside the gene matches: 3. This CDR3 spans 10 amino acids.

V and J are TRBV18 and TRBJ2-7, with D perhaps matching TRBD1 (5 bases). This CDR3 spans 15 amino acids. The ends were cut back, 4 bases at V and 2 bases at J, with 15 bases in the middle. The germline V gene encodes CDR1 KGHSH and CDR2 LQKENI. The CDR3 nucleotides read TGTGCCAGCTCACTACAAAGAAGGGGCACCTACGAGCAGTACTTC. Its translation: CASSLQRRGTYEQYF. The full variable domain, with the rest looked up from reference TRBV18 and TRBJ2-7, is NAGVMQNPRHLVRRRGQEARLRCSPMKGHSHVYWYRQLPEEGLKFMVYLQKENIIDESGMPKERFSAEFPKEGPSILRIQQVVRGDSAAYFCASSLQRRGTYEQYFGPGTRLTVT.

This chain connects TRBV7-9 to TRBJ2-1; 7 bases line up with TRBD1. The CDR3 is 17 amino acids. Trimming at V came to 10 bases and at J to 4 bases, leaving 19 bases not matched to a gene. The germline V gene has CDR1 SEHNR and CDR2 FQNEAQ (reference sequence). The CDR3 DNA is TGTGCCAACCACAGGGGTAAAGGGGATAAAAAGTACAATGAGCAGTTCTTC. This encodes CANHRGKGDKKYNEQFF.

This clone was found a few times. This rearrangement joins TRBV10-2 to TRBJ2-1; D perhaps matches TRBD1 (6 bases). V gave up 7 bases and J gave up 0 bases, with 7 bases separating them. Germline loops: CDR1 WSHSY, CDR2 SAAADI. The CDR3 contains 13 residues. CDR3: CASIRGSYNEQFF. Here the CDR3 DNA reads TGCGCCAGCATCAGGGGCTCCTACAATGAGCAGTTCTTC.

This chain uses TRBV19 with TRBJ1-5; a possible D gene is TRBD1 (5 bases). CDR1 LNHDA and CDR2 SQIVND come from the germline V gene (reference sequence). The CDR3 contains 13 residues. Trimming left V 8 bases short and J 5 bases short, with 13 bases between. CDR3 residues: CASRRGGDQPQHF. The CDR3 bases are TGTGCCAGTCGTCGGGGGGGGGATCAGCCCCAGCATTTT.

This chain joins TRBV9 and TRBJ2-6; D uncertain. The CDR3 runs 15 residues. V lost 5 bases to trimming and J lost 0 bases, with 9 bases between them. Germline loops: CDR1 SGDLS, CDR2 YYNGEE. The CDR3 DNA reads as TGTGCCAGCAGTGAGGTCCGCTCTGGGGCCAACGTCCTGACTTTC. It is translated as CASSEVRSGANVLTF.

The chain carries TRBV7-9 and TRBJ2-5, with D possibly being TRBD2 (5 bases). CDR3 length: 17 residues. V lost 2 bases, J lost 5 bases, and 21 bases lay in between. In germline, CDR1 is SEHNR, CDR2 FQNEAQ (reference sequence). The CDR3 protein is CASSLLFGLAGRETQYF. Here the CDR3 DNA reads TGTGCCAGCAGCTTATTGTTCGGCCTAGCCGGGCGGGAGACCCAGTACTTC. The full variable domain, completed using reference TRBV7-9 and TRBJ2-5, is DTGVSQNPRHKITKRGQNVTFRCDPISEHNRLYWYRQTLGQGPEFLTYFQNEAQLEKSRLLSDRFSAERPKGSFSTLEIQRTEQGDSAMYLCASSLLFGLAGRETQYFGPGTRLLVL.

V is TRBV7-2 and J is TRBJ2-7, with a tentative D call TRBD1 (6 bases). This CDR3 region has 13 residues. Germline V gene lookup returns CDR1 SGHTA and CDR2 FQGNSA. V shed 2 bases and J shed 7 bases, with 12 bases lying between them. CDR3 in DNA: TGTGCCAGCAGCTTAACAGGGTTCGGGGAGCAGTACTTC. Protein sequence: CASSLTGFGEQYF. Full variable domain (missing parts from reference TRBV7-2 and TRBJ2-7): GAGVSQSPSNKVTEKGKDVELRCDPISGHTALYWYRQSLGQGLEFLIYFQGNSAPDKSGLPSDRFSAERTGGSVSTLTIQRTQQEDSAVYLCASSLTGFGEQYFGPGTRLTVT.

This clone occurred once. CDR3 DNA: TGTGCCAGCTCACCACACAGGGGCACTGAAGCTTTCTTT. Protein: CASSPHRGTEAFF. This chain joins TRBV18 and TRBJ1-1; 7 bases align to TRBD1. From germline, CDR1 is KGHSH and CDR2 LQKENI. After removal of 1 base from V and 4 bases from J, the junction contained 0 bases not matched to a gene. The CDR3 extends over 13 amino acids. The full variable domain, completed using reference TRBV18 and TRBJ1-1, is NAGVMQNPRHLVRRRGQEARLRCSPMKGHSHVYWYRQLPEEGLKFMVYLQKENIIDESGMPKERFSAEFPKEGPSILRIQQVVRGDSAAYFCASSPHRGTEAFFGQGTRLTVV.

The rearrangement joins TRBV2 to TRBJ2-7; D perhaps matches TRBD2 (6 bases). Trimming shortened V by 7 bases and J by 2 bases, and 12 bases separated the two germline ends. This CDR3 has 13 residues. Germline CDR1 and CDR2: SNHLY and FYNNEI. The CDR3 nucleotides are TGTGCCAGCATAGCGGACGCCACCTACGAGCAGTACTTC. Translated: CASIADATYEQYF. Full variable domain (remainder filled in from reference TRBV2 and TRBJ2-7): EPEVTQTPSHQVTQMGQEVILRCVPISNHLYFYWYRQILGQKVEFLVSFYNNEISEKSEIFDDQFSVERPDGSNFTLKIRSTKLEDSAMYFCASIADATYEQYFGPGTRLTVT.

The chain combines TRBV18 with TRBJ2-1, with TRBD2 as a possible D gene (7 bases). Germline V CDR1 and CDR2: KGHSH, LQKENI. This CDR3 contains 18 residues. Trimming cost V 0 bases and J 6 bases, with 21 bases left between them. The CDR3 DNA reads TGTGCCAGCTCACCACCGGGTGGGGGGGCCTTCCGGAGCAATGAGCAGTTCTTC. Its translation is CASSPPGGGAFRSNEQFF.